The text below deals with one T cell receptor (beta chain). It lacks a known antigen. It has no much larger one-base neighbor in the sample; base qualities were not kept. CDR1 SGHKS and CDR2 YYEKEE are derived from the germline V gene (reference sequence). V and J lose 0 bases and 9 bases, and a span of 10 bases separates them. Its CDR3 holds 13 amino acids, cysteine through phenylalanine. Just CDR3 DNA is preserved here, 39 bases in frame from base 1. This sample was included in a study of shared clonotypes between healthy human individuals (TCRdb year 2020). In the study overall: A couple of women and three men aged 18 to 49 years were included in the cohort. For each donor, CD4 naive and CD4 memory were each run on three plates, CD8 naive on two plates, and CD8 memory on one plate. Different laboratories and diverse techniques were used to prepare libraries and sequence TCR repertoires, to increase sequencing depth and limit assay-specific biases. Each donor's leukapheresis produced roughly between about 0.8 and 10 billion PBMCs. Blood TCR repertoires of five healthy adults were deeply sequenced to estimate repertoire size and the extent of clonotype sharing between individuals.

On the study overall, not on this receptor specifically: The genetic and exposure-history diversity represented was limited by the small number of donors. Naive subsets generally had larger estimated clonotype richness than memory subsets. Clonotypes shared by all four sorted-subset donors showed higher generation probabilities than non-shared clonotypes. When a handful of donors were compared, the shared fraction of clonotypes was around 5% for naive CD4, 3.5% to 4% for naive CD8, roughly 2.5% for memory CD4, and 0.4% for memory CD8. Based on pairwise subsampling, the degree of clonotype sharing among donors was expected to be affected by sequencing depth. Rarefaction of sorted-subset datasets indicated incomplete sequencing despite the large sequencing depth. Only blood was sampled, and tissue TCR repertoires likely differ from those in blood.

Using the deep immunoSEQ assay, multiplex PCR amplified TCR CDR3 regions from genomic DNA. Extracted genomic DNA from each cell subset was spread evenly across all wells of several immunoSEQ 96-well plates, with each plate serving as a replicate. For sorted subsets, about 200 ng genomic DNA, equal to 30,000 or so T cell genomes, was loaded into each replicate PCR. Purified libraries were quantified with a Qubit 3.0 fluorometer, sized on a Bioanalyzer 2100, and re-quantified with the KAPA Library Quantification kit. A separate single-read 150-cycle Illumina NextSeq 550 flow cell was used to sequence each immunoSEQ 96-well plate. As for the original processing: Because the immunoSEQ output held only junctional sequences and lacked quality scores, the filtering could not match the filtering applied to full-length reads. Sequences were annotated with PyIR, a Python wrapper for IgBLAST v1.9, and V/J genes and CDR3 were assigned using IMGT germline references. Reads with weak V/J assignments (E-value above 1e-6), missing CDR3, stop codons, out-of-frame junctions, or ambiguous translated residues were removed. V3J clonotypes were defined as sequences sharing the same inferred V gene, J gene, and CDR3 amino acid sequence. The percentage overlap between two repertoires was calculated by dividing the number of shared unique clonotypes by the size of the smaller repertoire. Repertoire richness was assessed with RTK rarefaction, the Chao1 estimator, and Recon v2.1 estimates of unobserved clonotypes. Generation probabilities were computed with OLGA for all TCRbeta clonotypes obtained by the gDNA method from four donors. The source is immuneACCESS, and TCRdb retained only in-frame sequences with V and J called. Part of the clones is not carried over; for the studies checked, unresolved V genes explain less than half of this, and the remainder is unexplained. Clone size and the V and J calls come from that table; the DNA yielded D and trimming. This sample is represented by about 1,500,000 clones; roughly 96% of them were singletons. Clones ranked in the top ten supply roughly 1.1% of the sample.

Healthy HIV-negative adults with no recently reported acute infections or vaccinations were included as donors. Only Caucasian adults living in Nashville, Tennessee, USA were represented among the donors. CD4+ T cells were enriched by magnetic negative selection, after which naive cells were positively selected on CD45RA and the negative fraction was taken as the memory subset. Blood was collected by leukapheresis, and PBMCs were isolated by Ficoll-Histopaque density gradient centrifugation and then cryopreserved in liquid nitrogen vapor phase. Purity and quantity of every magnetically sorted T cell population were checked by analytical flow cytometry. Each sorted fraction had its genomic DNA isolated and then quantified by UV absorbance on a Nanodrop 2000c.

This receptor was taken from a man aged 25-45 years in good health. The sequencing input was naive CD4+ T cells sorted from blood. Per the publication, the cell subset or site label means: CD45RA+ positively selected. The receptor chain draws on TRBV5-5 and TRBJ2-1, with the D segment identity uncertain. The DNA is TGTGCCAGCAGCTTGGTGGGCCCTAGTGAGCAGTTCTTC. This encodes CASSLVGPSEQFF.